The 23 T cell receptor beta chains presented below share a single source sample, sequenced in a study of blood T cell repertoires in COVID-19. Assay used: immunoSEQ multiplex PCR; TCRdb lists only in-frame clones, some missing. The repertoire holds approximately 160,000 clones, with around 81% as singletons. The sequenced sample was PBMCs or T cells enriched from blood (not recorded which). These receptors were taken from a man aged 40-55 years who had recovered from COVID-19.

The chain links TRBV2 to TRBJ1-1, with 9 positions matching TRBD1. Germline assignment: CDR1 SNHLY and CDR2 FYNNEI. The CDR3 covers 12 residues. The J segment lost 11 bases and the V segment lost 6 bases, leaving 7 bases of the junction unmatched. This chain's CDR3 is CASRDRGDRAFF. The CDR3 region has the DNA TGTGCCAGCAGGGACAGGGGCGATCGGGCTTTCTTT.

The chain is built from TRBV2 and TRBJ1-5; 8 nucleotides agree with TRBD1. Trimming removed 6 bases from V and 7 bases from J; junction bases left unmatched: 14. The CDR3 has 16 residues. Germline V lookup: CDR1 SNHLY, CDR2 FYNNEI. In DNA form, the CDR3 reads TGTGCCAGCAGACCCGACTCCGACAGGGGAGGGCAGCCCCAGCATTTT. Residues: CASRPDSDRGGQPQHF.

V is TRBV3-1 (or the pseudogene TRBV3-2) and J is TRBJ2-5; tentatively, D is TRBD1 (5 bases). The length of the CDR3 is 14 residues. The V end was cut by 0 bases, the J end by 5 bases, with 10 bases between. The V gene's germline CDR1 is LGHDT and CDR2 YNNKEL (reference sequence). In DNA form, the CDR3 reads TGTGCCAGCAGCCAAGAAGGGGCCCAGGAGACCCAGTACTTC. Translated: CASSQEGAQETQYF.

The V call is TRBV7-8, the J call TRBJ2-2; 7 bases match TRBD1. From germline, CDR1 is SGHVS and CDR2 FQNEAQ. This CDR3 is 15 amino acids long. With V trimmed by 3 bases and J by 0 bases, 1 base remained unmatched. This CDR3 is CASSLGQTNTGELFF. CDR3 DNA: TGTGCCAGCAGCTTGGGACAGACGAACACCGGGGAGCTGTTTTTT.

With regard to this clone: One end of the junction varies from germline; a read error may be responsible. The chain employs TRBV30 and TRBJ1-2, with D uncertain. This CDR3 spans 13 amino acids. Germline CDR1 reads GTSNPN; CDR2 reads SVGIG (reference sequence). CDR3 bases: TGTGCCTGCAGTGATGGCCTAGGCTATGGCTACACCTTC. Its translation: CACSDGLGYGYTF. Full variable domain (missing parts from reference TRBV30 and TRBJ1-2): SQTIHQWPATLVQPVGSPLSLECTVEGTSNPNLYWYRQAAGRGLQLLFYSVGIGQISSEVPQNLSASRPQDRQFILSSKKLLLSDSGFYLCACSDGLGYGYTFGSGTRLTVV.

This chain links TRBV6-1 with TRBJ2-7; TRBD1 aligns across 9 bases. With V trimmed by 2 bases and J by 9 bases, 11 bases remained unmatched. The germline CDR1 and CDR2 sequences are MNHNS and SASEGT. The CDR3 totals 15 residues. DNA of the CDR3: TGTGCCAGCAGTGAAAGACAGGGGGGCCGATTAGGGCAGTACGTC. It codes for CASSERQGGRLGQYV.

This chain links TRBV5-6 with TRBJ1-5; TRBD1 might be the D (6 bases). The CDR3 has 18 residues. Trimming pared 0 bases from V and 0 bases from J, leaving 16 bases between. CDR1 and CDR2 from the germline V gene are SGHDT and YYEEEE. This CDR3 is CASSLGGPSPNSNQPQHF. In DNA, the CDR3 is TGTGCCAGCAGCTTGGGGGGGCCCTCGCCAAATAGCAATCAGCCCCAGCATTTT.

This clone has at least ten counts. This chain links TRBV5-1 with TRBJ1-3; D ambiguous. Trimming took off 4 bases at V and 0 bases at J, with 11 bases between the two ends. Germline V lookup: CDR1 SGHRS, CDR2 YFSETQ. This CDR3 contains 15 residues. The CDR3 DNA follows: TGCGCCAGCAGCGTAGACTCCAGCTCTGGAAACACCATATATTTT. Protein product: CASSVDSSSGNTIYF.

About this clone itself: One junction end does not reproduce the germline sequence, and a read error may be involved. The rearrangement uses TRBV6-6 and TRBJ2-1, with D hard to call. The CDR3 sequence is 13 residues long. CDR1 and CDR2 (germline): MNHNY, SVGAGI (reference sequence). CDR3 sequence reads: CASSPHSNNEQFF. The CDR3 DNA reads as TGTGCCAGCAGTCCTCACTCCAACAATGAGCAGTTCTTC.

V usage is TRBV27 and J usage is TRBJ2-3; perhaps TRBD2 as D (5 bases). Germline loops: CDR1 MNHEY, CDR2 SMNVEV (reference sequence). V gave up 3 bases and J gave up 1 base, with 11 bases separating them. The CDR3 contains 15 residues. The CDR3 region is CASSFQRPRTDTQYF. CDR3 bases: TGTGCCAGCAGTTTTCAGCGGCCCCGCACAGATACGCAGTATTTT.

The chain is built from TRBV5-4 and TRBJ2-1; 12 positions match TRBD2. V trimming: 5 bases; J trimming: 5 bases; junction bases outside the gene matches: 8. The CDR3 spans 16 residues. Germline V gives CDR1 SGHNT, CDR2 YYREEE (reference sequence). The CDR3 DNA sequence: TGTGCCAGCAGTCAAAGGACTAGCGGGGATAACAATGAGCAGTTCTTC. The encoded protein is CASSQRTSGDNNEQFF.

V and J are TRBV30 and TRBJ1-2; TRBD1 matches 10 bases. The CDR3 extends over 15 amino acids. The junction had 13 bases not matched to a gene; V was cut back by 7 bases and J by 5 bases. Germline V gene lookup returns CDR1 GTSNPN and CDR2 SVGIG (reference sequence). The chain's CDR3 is CAFSSGTGDVYGYTF. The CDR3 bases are TGTGCCTTCTCTTCCGGGACAGGGGATGTTTATGGCTACACCTTC.

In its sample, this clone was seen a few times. In nucleotides, the CDR3 is TGTGCCAGCAGCTTGAGGGGGACGGCTGGGGCCAACGTCCTGACTTTC. Its protein is CASSLRGTAGANVLTF. The V and J genes are TRBV11-2 and TRBJ2-6, with D maybe TRBD1 (6 bases). The germline V gene has CDR1 SGHAT and CDR2 FQNNGV. The CDR3 sequence is 16 residues long. V gave up 3 bases and J gave up 2 bases, with 11 bases separating them. The full variable domain, in which reference TRBV11-2 and TRBJ2-6 provide the parts outside the CDR3, is EAGVAQSPRYKIIEKRQSVAFWCNPISGHATLYWYQQILGQGPKLLIQFQNNGVVDDSQLPKDRFSAERLKGVDSTLKIQPAKLEDSAVYLCASSLRGTAGANVLTFGAGSRLTVL.

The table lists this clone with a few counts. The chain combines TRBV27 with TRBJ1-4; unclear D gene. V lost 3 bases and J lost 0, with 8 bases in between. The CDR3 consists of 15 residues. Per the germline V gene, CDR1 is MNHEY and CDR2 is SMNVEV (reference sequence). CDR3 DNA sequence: TGTGCCAGCAGTTTGCTGGGCGCAACTAATGAAAAACTGTTTTTT. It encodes CASSLLGATNEKLFF.

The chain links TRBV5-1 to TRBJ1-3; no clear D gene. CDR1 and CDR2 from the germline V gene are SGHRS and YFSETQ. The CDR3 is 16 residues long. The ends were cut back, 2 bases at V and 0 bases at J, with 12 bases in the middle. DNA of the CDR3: TGCGCCAGCAGCTTAGACAAGTCCCTCTCTGGAAACACCATATATTTT. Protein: CASSLDKSLSGNTIYF. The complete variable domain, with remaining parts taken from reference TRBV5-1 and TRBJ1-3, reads KAGVTQTPRYLIKTRGQQVTLSCSPISGHRSVSWYQQTPGQGLQFLFEYFSETQRNKGNFPGRFSGRQFSNSRSEMNVSTLELGDSALYLCASSLDKSLSGNTIYFGEGSWLTVV.

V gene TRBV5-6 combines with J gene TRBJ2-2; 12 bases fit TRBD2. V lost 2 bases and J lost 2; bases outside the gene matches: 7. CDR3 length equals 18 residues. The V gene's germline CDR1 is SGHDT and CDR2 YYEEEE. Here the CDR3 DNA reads TGTGCCAGCAGCTTCCGGACTAGCGGGATCTCTAACACCGGGGAGCTGTTTTTT. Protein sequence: CASSFRTSGISNTGELFF.

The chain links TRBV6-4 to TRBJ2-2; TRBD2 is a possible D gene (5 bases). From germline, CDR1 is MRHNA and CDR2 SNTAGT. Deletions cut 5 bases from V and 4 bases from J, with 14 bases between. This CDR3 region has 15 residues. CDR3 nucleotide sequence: TGTGCCAGCAGTCCTACTAGTTCGGGCACCGGGGAGCTGTTTTTT. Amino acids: CASSPTSSGTGELFF.

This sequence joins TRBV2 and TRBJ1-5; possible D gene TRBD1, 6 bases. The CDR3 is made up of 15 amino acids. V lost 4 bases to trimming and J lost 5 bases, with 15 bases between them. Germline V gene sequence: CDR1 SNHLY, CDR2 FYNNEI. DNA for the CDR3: TGTGCCAGCAGTGCAGTACAGGGTTGGGATCAGCCCCAGCATTTT. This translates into CASSAVQGWDQPQHF.

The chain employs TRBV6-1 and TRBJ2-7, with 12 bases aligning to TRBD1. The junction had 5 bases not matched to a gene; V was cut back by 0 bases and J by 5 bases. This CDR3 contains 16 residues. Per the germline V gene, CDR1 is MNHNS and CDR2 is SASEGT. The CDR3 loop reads CASSEAQGQGADEQYV. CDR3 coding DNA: TGTGCCAGCAGTGAAGCGCAGGGACAGGGGGCCGACGAGCAGTACGTC.

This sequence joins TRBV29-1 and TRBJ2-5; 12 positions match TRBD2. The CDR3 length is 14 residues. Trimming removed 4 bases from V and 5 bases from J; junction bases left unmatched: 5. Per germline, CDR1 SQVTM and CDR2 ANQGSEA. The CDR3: CSVVLAGGGETQYF. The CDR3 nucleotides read TGCAGCGTTGTACTAGCGGGGGGTGGGGAGACCCAGTACTTC.

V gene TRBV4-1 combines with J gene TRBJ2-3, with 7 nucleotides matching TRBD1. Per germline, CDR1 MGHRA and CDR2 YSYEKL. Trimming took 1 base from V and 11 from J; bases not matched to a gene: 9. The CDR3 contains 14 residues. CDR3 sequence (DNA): TGCGCCAGCAGCCAAGTTGAAAGTACAGGGGAGCAGTATTTT. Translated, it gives CASSQVESTGEQYF.

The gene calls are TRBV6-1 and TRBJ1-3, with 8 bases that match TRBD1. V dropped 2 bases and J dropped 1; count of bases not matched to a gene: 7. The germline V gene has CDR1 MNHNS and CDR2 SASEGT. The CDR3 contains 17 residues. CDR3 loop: CASSEKVTGASGNTIYF. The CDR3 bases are TGTGCCAGCAGTGAAAAAGTGACAGGGGCATCTGGAAACACCATATATTTT.

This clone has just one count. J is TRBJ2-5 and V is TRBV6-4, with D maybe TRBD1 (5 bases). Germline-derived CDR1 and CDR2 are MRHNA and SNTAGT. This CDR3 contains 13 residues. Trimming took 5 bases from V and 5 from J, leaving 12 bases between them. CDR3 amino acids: CASSPREWETQYF. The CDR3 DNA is TGTGCCAGCAGTCCCAGGGAATGGGAGACCCAGTACTTC.